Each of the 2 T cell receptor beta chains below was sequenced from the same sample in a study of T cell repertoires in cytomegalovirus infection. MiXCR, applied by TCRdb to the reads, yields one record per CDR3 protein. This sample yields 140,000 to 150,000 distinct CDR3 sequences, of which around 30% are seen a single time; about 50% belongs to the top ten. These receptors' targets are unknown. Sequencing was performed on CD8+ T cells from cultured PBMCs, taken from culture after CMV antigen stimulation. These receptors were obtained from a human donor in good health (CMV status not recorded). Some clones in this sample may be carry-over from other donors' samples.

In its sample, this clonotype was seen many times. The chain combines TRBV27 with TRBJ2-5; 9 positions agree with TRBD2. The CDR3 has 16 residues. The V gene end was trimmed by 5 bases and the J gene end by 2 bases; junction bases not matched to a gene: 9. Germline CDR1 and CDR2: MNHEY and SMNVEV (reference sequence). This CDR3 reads CASSTLSGGVQETQYF. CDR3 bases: TGTGCCAGCAGTACTCTTAGCGGGGGAGTACAAGAGACCCAGTACTTC.

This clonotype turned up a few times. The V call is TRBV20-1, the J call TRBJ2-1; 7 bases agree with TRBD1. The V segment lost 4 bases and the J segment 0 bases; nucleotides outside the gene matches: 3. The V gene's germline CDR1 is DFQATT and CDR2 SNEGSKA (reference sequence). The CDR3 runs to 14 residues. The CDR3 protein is CSANTGDSYNEQFF. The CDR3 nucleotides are TGCAGTGCTAATACAGGGGACTCCTACAATGAGCAGTTCTTC.